The present T cell receptor (beta chain) was sequenced within a study of early T cells in non-severe SARS-CoV-2 infection. The wider study: The chains were unpaired, and the sequenced material was bulk RNA from unsorted whole blood.

The sample holds a few counts of this clonotype. Germline V gene lookup returns CDR1 SGHVS and CDR2 FQNEAQ. Deletions cut 5 bases from V and 1 base from J, with 18 bases between. This CDR3 contains 17 residues. cDNA molecules, individually, were tagged with unique molecular identifiers. One entry per CDR3 protein results from TCRdb running MiXCR on the 5' RACE reads. The table records about 90,000 distinct CDR3 sequences, approximately 12% of them present only once. The V call is TRBV7-8, the J call TRBJ2-4, with a possible D match to TRBD2 (5 bases). Sequencing was performed on whole blood, taken at baseline. The clonotype was recovered from an adult who was a healthcare worker with PCR-confirmed SARS-CoV-2 infection or an uninfected control (not recorded which). CDR3 loop: CASSPFSGEAAKNIQYF. The CDR3 bases are TGTGCCAGCAGCCCCTTCTCCGGGGAAGCGGCCAAAAACATTCAGTACTTC.